This TCR beta chain was recovered during a study of blood T cell repertoires in COVID-19. Profiling relied on immunoSEQ multiplex PCR, and the TCRdb table lists in-frame clones only, not all of them. Of 55,000 to 65,000 clones in the sample, 82% were seen once. This CDR3 has 18 residues. Input material: peripheral blood. The sequence came from a human donor in a cohort sampled during active COVID-19. The chain uses TRBV12-2 and TRBJ1-2. TRBV12-2 is labeled a pseudogene. CDR3 loop: CASRPPGNPGGANYGYTF. As DNA, the CDR3 is TGTGCAAGTCGCCCGCCCGGGAACCCCGGGGGGGCTAACTATGGCTACACCTTC.